This TCR beta chain was observed in a study of monozygotic twins with inflammatory bowel disease. The study's findings and limits: Concordant and discordant twins showed no difference in repertoire similarity, possibly from limited power. Inverse Simpson values showed less TCRbeta diversity in IBD patients than in their healthy co-twins. T cell subtypes were not distinguishable in this analysis.

Germline CDR1 reads SGHRS; CDR2 reads YFSETQ. CDR3 length equals 17 residues. A word on this clonotype: The antigen remains undetermined.

Around 4,000 ng of total RNA went into each TCR library. TCRdb re-called the 5' RACE reads and gives one entry per CDR3 protein, without DNA. This sample's table reports 200,000 to 250,000 distinct CDR3 sequences. This chain connects TRBV5-1 to TRBJ1-4. Material for sequencing was blood. The origin of this receptor is a human donor with ulcerative colitis or Crohn's disease, or a healthy co-twin of an affected twin (not recorded which). Here the CDR3 reads CASTRQPRASTNEKLFF.